This T cell receptor beta chain was obtained from a study of breast tumors, draining lymph nodes, adjacent tissues. Findings and caveats of the study: Tumor repertoires ranked between lymph nodes and nontumor tissue in diversity, with V and J gene preferences. Data only fit, rather than demonstrated, lymph node origin of most tumor T cells. Most tumor T cells seemingly derive from lymph node, then expand in tumor.

Axillary draining lymph nodes of breast cancer patients supplied the node samples. This clonotype has ten or more counts. Its target is unknown. The CDR3 has 16 residues. Per the germline V gene, CDR1 is DFQATT and CDR2 is SNEGSKA (reference sequence). The trim removed 0 bases at V and 7 bases at J, leaving 11 bases unmatched. From the multiplex PCR reads, TCRdb called clonotypes with MiXCR, one entry per CDR3 protein. The table records about 200,000 distinct CDR3 sequences, roughly 31% of them present only once. Sequences were obtained from axillary lymph node tissue. The TCR comes from a female donor with breast cancer. Some clones in this sample may be carry-over from other donors' samples. The chain links TRBV20-1 to TRBJ2-2; TRBD2 aligns across 7 bases. CDR3 sequence (DNA): TGCAGTGCTAGAGATAGCGGGTTCCAGGTCGGCGGGGAGCTGTTTTTT. Protein product: CSARDSGFQVGGELFF.